These 11 T cell receptor beta chains were sequenced from one sample in a study of human T cells and chemical hapten exposure. This sample's treatment: therapeutic diphenylcyclopropenone sensitization with weekly scalp DPC. It was the library that attached unique molecular identifiers to individual cDNA molecules. TCRdb fed the reads into MiXCR, producing one record per CDR3 protein. The sample consists of a few thousand distinct CDR3 sequences, around 43% of them appearing once. Sequencing was performed on whole blood, taken before DPC sensitization or 2, 6, or about 24 weeks after (not recorded which). These receptors all stem from an adult with alopecia areata. Some clones in this sample may be carry-over from other donors' samples. This table probably holds off-target reads from a library built for another chain.

The chain couples TRBV2 to TRBJ2-3; 10 bases are shared with TRBD2. In germline, CDR1 is SNHLY, CDR2 FYNNEI. The ends lost 6 bases at V and 4 bases at J; junction bases unmatched: 7. The CDR3 totals 15 residues. CDR3 sequence reads: CASSILAGDPDTQYF. The DNA of the CDR3 is TGTGCCAGCAGCATTCTAGCGGGGGACCCAGATACGCAGTATTTT.

The J gene is TRBJ2-2, the V gene TRBV5-4; D gene uncertain. The ends were cut back, 1 base at V and 0 bases at J, with 4 bases in the middle. Germline CDR1 reads SGHNT; CDR2 reads YYREEE (reference sequence). The CDR3 covers 14 residues. The CDR3 DNA is TGTGCCAGCAGCTTGAGGTCGAACACCGGGGAGCTGTTTTTT. This gives the protein CASSLRSNTGELFF.

The gene calls are TRBV20-1 and TRBJ2-3, with D hard to call. The CDR3 runs to 14 residues. Germline V CDR1 and CDR2: DFQATT, SNEGSKA (reference sequence). Trimming removed 0 bases at V and 1 base at J, with 8 bases between. The CDR3 loop is CSARDMERTDTQYF. CDR3 DNA sequence: TGCAGTGCTAGAGATATGGAGCGCACAGATACGCAGTATTTT.

This sequence joins TRBV18 and TRBJ2-7, with 9 bases aligning to TRBD1. The CDR3 spans 14 residues. CDR1 is KGHSH and CDR2 is LQKENI in the germline V gene. V trimming: 6 bases; J trimming: 6 bases; junction bases outside the gene matches: 9. The CDR3 region has the DNA TGTGCCAGCTCGAGACAGGGGGAGTACTCCGAGCAGTACTTC. Translation: CASSRQGEYSEQYF. The full variable domain, rest sourced from reference TRBV18 and TRBJ2-7, is NAGVMQNPRHLVRRRGQEARLRCSPMKGHSHVYWYRQLPEEGLKFMVYLQKENIIDESGMPKERFSAEFPKEGPSILRIQQVVRGDSAAYFCASSRQGEYSEQYFGPGTRLTVT.

Only a few counts were recorded for this clonotype. This chain links TRBV20-1 with TRBJ2-7; D is ambiguous. Germline V gives CDR1 DFQATT, CDR2 SNEGSKA (reference sequence). The CDR3 length is 12 residues. Between the trimmed V and J ends, which lost 2 bases and 2 bases, there was a span of 7 bases. CDR3 amino acids: CSARRGTYEQYF. The CDR3 region has the DNA TGCAGTGCTAGAAGAGGTACCTACGAGCAGTACTTC.

This clonotype was observed a handful of times. The chain has TRBV12-3 or TRBV12-4 and TRBJ2-5, with D possibly matching TRBD2 (5 bases). The V end was cut by 5 bases, the J end by 9 bases, with 16 bases between. The CDR3 loop spans 13 amino acids. The CDR3 DNA reads TGTGCCAGCAGTCTTAGACACCGCGGGTCCCAGTACTTC. The encoded protein is CASSLRHRGSQYF.

This clonotype was counted a few times. The chain combines TRBV18 with TRBJ2-5; no firm D call. The ends were cut back, 3 bases at V and 5 bases at J, with 4 bases in the middle. Germline V gene lookup returns CDR1 KGHSH and CDR2 LQKENI. This CDR3 spans 11 amino acids. As DNA, the CDR3 is TGTGCCAGCTCACCTCTTGAGACCCAGTACTTC. It translates to CASSPLETQYF.

The V and J genes are TRBV12-3 or TRBV12-4 and TRBJ2-3, with D perhaps matching TRBD1 or TRBD2 (5 bases each). The length of the CDR3 is 14 residues. The V gene lost 2 bases and the J gene lost 4 bases, with 10 bases spanning the gap. The CDR3 reads CASSLIRGADTQYF. In DNA form, the CDR3 reads TGTGCCAGCAGTTTAATTCGGGGCGCAGATACGCAGTATTTT.

The chain recombines TRBV28 with TRBJ2-1; 7 nucleotides line up with TRBD1. The CDR3 runs to 15 residues. V was clipped by 6 bases and J by 4 bases; unmatched bases: 9. Germline V gene sequence: CDR1 MDHEN, CDR2 SYDVKM. The CDR3 DNA is TGTGCCAGCAGATCCCGGGACAGATTTTACAATGAGCAGTTCTTC. Its translation: CASRSRDRFYNEQFF.

This clonotype appeared a few times. J is TRBJ2-1 and V is TRBV3-1; TRBD2 matches 9 bases. The CDR3 has 15 residues. The trim removed 2 bases at V and 9 bases at J, leaving 8 bases unmatched. CDR1 and CDR2 from the germline V gene are LGHDT and YNNKEL (reference sequence). The CDR3 loop is CASSQKGLAAVEQFF. The DNA of the CDR3 is TGTGCCAGCAGCCAAAAGGGACTAGCTGCGGTTGAGCAGTTCTTC.

This sequence joins TRBV6-1 and TRBJ2-6; D is unresolved. CDR1 and CDR2 (germline): MNHNS, SASEGT. This CDR3 spans 14 amino acids. The V and J ends lost 4 bases and 0 bases respectively, with 4 bases between them. The chain's CDR3 is CASSGVSGANVLTF. Written as DNA, the CDR3 is TGTGCCAGCAGTGGCGTCTCTGGGGCCAACGTCCTGACTTTC.